This TCR beta chain was sequenced in a study of blood T cells in healthy people across ages. Overall study findings and caveats: TCR beta diversity per million T cells fell roughly linearly with age. Aged donors had fewer naive CD4+ cells and lower diversity than long-lived donors.

Of note for this clonotype: The target antigen is unknown.

Through a sample-barcoded 5' primer and a J-beta primer mix, a second PCR was run for roughly 7 to 12 cycles. Each cDNA molecule was tagged by a template-switch adaptor that had 12 random nucleotides. TCRdb re-called the 5' RACE reads with MiXCR, one entry per CDR3 protein. Here the sample spans around 1,900,000 distinct CDR3 sequences, 39% being singletons. Drawn from each donor were around 10 milliliters of peripheral blood. CDR3 length equals 16 residues. Germline CDR1 and CDR2: SGHAT and FQNNGV. Trimming pared 1 base from V and 4 bases from J, leaving 15 bases between. Sequenced: blood. The chain carries TRBV11-2 and TRBJ2-3, with D possibly matching TRBD1 (5 bases). This clonotype was obtained from a human donor in good health. CDR3 nucleotide sequence: TGTGCCAGCAGCTTAGTAGGGGCTGTTGGAGCAGATACGCAGTATTTT. Translation gives CASSLVGAVGADTQYF.